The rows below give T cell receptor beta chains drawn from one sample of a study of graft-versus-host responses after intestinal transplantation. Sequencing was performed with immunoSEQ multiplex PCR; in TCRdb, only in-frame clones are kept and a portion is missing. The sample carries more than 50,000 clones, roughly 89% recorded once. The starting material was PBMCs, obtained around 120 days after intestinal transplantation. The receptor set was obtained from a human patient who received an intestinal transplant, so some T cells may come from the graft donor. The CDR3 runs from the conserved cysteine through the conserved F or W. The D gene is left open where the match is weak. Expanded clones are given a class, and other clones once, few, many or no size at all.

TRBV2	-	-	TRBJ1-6	TGTGCCAGCAGTGACCGATATAATTCACCCCTCCACTTT	CASSDRYNSPLHF
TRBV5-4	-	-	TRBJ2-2	TGTGCCAGCAGCCGTGACACCGGGGAGCTGTTTTTT	CASSRDTGELFF
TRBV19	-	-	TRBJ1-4	TGTGCCAGTACCCGAGCATGGGGGCCAACAACTAATGAAAAACTGTTTTTT	CASTRAWGPTTNEKLFF
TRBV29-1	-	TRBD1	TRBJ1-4	TGCAGCGTTGAAGCAGGGGGCAACGAAAAACTGTTTTTT	CSVEAGGNEKLFF
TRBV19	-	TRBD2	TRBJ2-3	TGTGCCAGTAGTATGGGGACTAGCATCACAGATACGCAGTATTTT	CASSMGTSITDTQYF
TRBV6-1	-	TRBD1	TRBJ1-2	TGTGCCAGCAGTGATAGGGGACAGGAACTTTCCTATGGCTACACCTTC	CASSDRGQELSYGYTF
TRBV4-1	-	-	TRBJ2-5	TGCGCCAGCAGCCAAGATTGGGAGACCCAGTACTTC	CASSQDWETQYF
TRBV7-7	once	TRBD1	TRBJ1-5	TGTGCCAGCAGCCCAGGGACAGGGGGTCCCAGCAATCAGCCCCAGCATTTT	CASSPGTGGPSNQPQHF
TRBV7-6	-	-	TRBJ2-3	TGTGCCAGCAGCTTAGACGGGACTAGCACAGATACGCAGTATTTT	CASSLDGTSTDTQYF
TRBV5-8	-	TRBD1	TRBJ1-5	TGTGCCACCAAAATAACCGGGACAGCGACACAGCCCCAGCATTTT	CATKITGTATQPQHF
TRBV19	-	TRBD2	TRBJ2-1	TGTGCCAGTAGTAGGACTAGCAGAAACTCCTACAATGAGCAGTTCTTC	CASSRTSRNSYNEQFF
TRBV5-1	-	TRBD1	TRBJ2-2	TGCGCCAGCAGCTTGTTTGGACAGGGTGATGGAGGTTCTGGGGAGCTGTTTTTT	CASSLFGQGDGGSGELFF
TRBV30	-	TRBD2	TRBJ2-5	TGTGCCTGGAGTAGAGGACTAGGAGAAGAGACCCAGTACTTC	CAWSRGLGEETQYF
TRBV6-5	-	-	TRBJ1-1	TGTGCCAGCAGTTACGGGAAGGCGAACACTGAAGCTTTCTTT	CASSYGKANTEAFF
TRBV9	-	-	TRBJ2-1	TGTGCCAGCAGCGTAGGGGGAGAGCAGTTCTTC	CASSVGGEQFF
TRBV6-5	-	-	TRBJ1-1	TGTGCCAGCAGAGCTTGGAACACTGAAGCTTTCTTT	CASRAWNTEAFF
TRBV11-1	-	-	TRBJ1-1	TGTGCCAGCAGCTTAGATGCTGGGGGTGCCACTGAAGCTTTCTTT	CASSLDAGGATEAFF
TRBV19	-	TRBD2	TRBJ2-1	TGTGCCAGTAGTATGGTCGCTAGCGGATACAATGAGCAGTTCTTC	CASSMVASGYNEQFF
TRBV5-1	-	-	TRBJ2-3	TGCGCCAGCAGCCCCGGACTCGTCACAGATACGCAGTATTTT	CASSPGLVTDTQYF
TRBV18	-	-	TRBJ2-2	TGTGCCAGCTCACCGGACGCGGTCACCGGGGAGCTGTTTTTT	CASSPDAVTGELFF
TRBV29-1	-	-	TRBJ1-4	TGCAGCGTCACCACTATGGGGGGAAAACTGTTTTTT	CSVTTMGGKLFF
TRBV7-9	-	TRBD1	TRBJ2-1	TGTGCCAGCAGCTTAGGGACAGGGGGCCTTGAGCAGTTCTTC	CASSLGTGGLEQFF
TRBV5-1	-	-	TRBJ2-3	TGCGCCAGCAGCTTGGGACAGATAGAGGTGTATTTT	CASSLGQIEVYF
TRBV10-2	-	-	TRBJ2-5	TGCGCCAGCAGTGACGGGCCGCTTTCAATGGGGACCCAGTACTTC	CASSDGPLSMGTQYF
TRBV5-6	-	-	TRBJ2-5	TGTGCCAGCAGCTTATTGGAAGACGTATGGCAGTACTTC	CASSLLEDVWQYF
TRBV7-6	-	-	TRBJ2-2	TGTGCCAGCAGCTTAGCGTCGACAGGCACCCTCAACACCGGGGAGCTGTTTTTT	CASSLASTGTLNTGELFF
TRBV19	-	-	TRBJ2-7	TGTGCCAGTAGTATAGATCGCAGCTACGAGCAGTACTTC	CASSIDRSYEQYF
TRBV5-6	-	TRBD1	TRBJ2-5	TGTGCCAGCAGCCCCGGGACAGGGGAGACCCAGTACTTC	CASSPGTGETQYF
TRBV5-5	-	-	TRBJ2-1	TGTGCCAGCAGTTTCGACGGTAATGAGCAGTTCTTC	CASSFDGNEQFF
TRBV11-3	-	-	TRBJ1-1	TGTGCCAGCAGCTTAGATTACGGGGGGTTCACTGAAGCTTTCTTT	CASSLDYGGFTEAFF
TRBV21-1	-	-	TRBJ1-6	TGTGCCATCAGGACAGGGGCTAGTTCACCCCTCCACTTT	CAIRTGASSPLHF
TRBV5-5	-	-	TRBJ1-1	TGTGCCAGCAGCTTCGGGACTGAAGCTTTCTTT	CASSFGTEAFF
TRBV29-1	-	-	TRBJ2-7	TGCAGCGCGATGACCGGGACCTCCTACGAGCAGTACTTC	CSAMTGTSYEQYF